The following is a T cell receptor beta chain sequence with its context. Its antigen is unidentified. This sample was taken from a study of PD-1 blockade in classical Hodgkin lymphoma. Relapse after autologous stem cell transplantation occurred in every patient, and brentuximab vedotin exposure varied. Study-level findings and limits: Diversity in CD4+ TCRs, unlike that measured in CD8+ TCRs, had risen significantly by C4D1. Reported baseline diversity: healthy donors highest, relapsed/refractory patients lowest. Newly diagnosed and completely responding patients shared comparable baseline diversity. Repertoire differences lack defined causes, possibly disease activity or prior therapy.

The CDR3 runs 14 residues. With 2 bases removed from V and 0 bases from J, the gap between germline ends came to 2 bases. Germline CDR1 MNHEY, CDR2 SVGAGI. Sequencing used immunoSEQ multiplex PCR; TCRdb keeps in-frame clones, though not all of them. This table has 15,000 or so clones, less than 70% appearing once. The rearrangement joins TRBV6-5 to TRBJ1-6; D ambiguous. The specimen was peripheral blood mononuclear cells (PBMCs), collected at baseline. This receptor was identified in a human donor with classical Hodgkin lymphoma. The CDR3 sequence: CASSYSSYNSPLHF. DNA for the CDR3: TGTGCCAGCAGTTACAGCTCCTATAATTCACCCCTCCACTTT.